One sample yielded the 14 T cell receptor beta chains listed below, sequenced in a study of cytomegalovirus exposure and HLA in healthy donors. The PCR had 60 Vbeta and 13 Jbeta primers. Profiled with immunoSEQ multiplex PCR; TCRdb holds only in-frame clones, not every one. The data show about 140,000 clones, 60% to 85% seen once. The sequencing input was PBMCs. These receptor sequences come from a man aged 35 to 55 in good health and CMV-seronegative.

This chain links TRBV19 with TRBJ2-3; TRBD2 matches 8 bases. This CDR3 is built from 17 residues. In germline, CDR1 is LNHDA, CDR2 SQIVND (reference sequence). V lost 5 bases to trimming and J lost 4 bases; unmatched junction nucleotides: 14. The CDR3 reads CASSPFQRENFPDTQYF. DNA for the CDR3: TGTGCCAGTAGTCCCTTTCAGCGGGAGAATTTCCCAGATACGCAGTATTTT.

This clone was detected once. This chain connects TRBV5-5 to TRBJ2-1; TRBD2 matches 12 bases. J was trimmed by 3 bases and V by 3 bases; bases with no gene match: 4. The CDR3 is made up of 16 amino acids. Germline-derived CDR1 and CDR2 are SGHKS and YYEKEE (reference sequence). In DNA form, the CDR3 reads TGTGCCAGCAGCTCGACTAGCGGGAGCGACTACAATGAGCAGTTCTTC. This codes for CASSSTSGSDYNEQFF.

There are a few counts of this clone. CDR3 sequence reads: CASSPPMGNISYNEQFF. In nucleotides, the CDR3 is TGTGCCAGCTCACCACCAATGGGCAACATCTCCTACAATGAGCAGTTCTTC. The chain is built from TRBV18 and TRBJ2-1; D uncertain. V gave up 0 bases and J gave up 0 bases, with 12 bases separating them. Germline V gives CDR1 KGHSH, CDR2 LQKENI. This CDR3 has 17 amino acids.

This chain joins TRBV11-2 and TRBJ2-7; the D gene is possibly TRBD2 (5 bases). The germline V gene has CDR1 SGHAT and CDR2 FQNNGV. This CDR3 has 12 residues. The ends were cut back, 5 bases at V and 7 bases at J, with 12 bases in the middle. The DNA of the CDR3 is TGTGCCAGCAGCCTCAAACCGGGGGAGCAGTACTTC. Translated: CASSLKPGEQYF.

As to this clone: A junction end diverges from the germline sequence, so it may reflect a read error. The chain combines TRBV13 with TRBJ2-7, with 15 bases aligning to TRBD2. This CDR3 has 18 amino acids. CDR1 and CDR2 from the germline V gene are PRHDT and FYEKMQ (reference sequence). The DNA for the CDR3 is TGTGCCAGCAGCCTAGGCTCAGGACTAGCGGGAGGGCCCTACGAGCAGTACTTC. Its translation: CASSLGSGLAGGPYEQYF.

The chain is built from TRBV2 and TRBJ2-3; 7 bases match TRBD2. Germline CDR1 reads SNHLY; CDR2 reads FYNNEI. The CDR3 loop spans 11 amino acids. The CDR3 nucleotides read TGTGGTGGCGGGAGCGAGGGTACGCAGTATTTT. Encoded protein: CGGGSEGTQYF.

The V and J genes are TRBV7-2 and TRBJ2-4; tentatively, D is TRBD2 (6 bases). Germline loops: CDR1 SGHTA, CDR2 FQGNSA. Trimming cost V 1 base and J 0 bases, with 10 bases left between them. The CDR3 covers 16 residues. CDR3 sequence: CTSSLEVGRAKNIQYF. In nucleotides, the CDR3 is TGTACCAGCAGCTTAGAGGTCGGGAGAGCCAAAAACATTCAGTACTTC.

The chain uses TRBV6-1 and TRBJ2-7; tentative D call: TRBD2 (5 bases). V was clipped by 0 bases and J by 3 bases, with 6 bases between them. The length of the CDR3 is 13 residues. The germline CDR1 and CDR2 sequences are MNHNS and SASEGT. The CDR3 region has the DNA TGTGCCAGCAGTGAAGCGGGAGACTACGAGCAGTACTTC. Translating gives CASSEAGDYEQYF.

This sequence joins TRBV6-1 and TRBJ1-2, with D unresolved. The CDR3 is made up of 15 amino acids. Trimming shortened V by 1 base and J by 3 bases, and 12 bases separated the two germline ends. CDR1 is MNHNS, CDR2 SASEGT, per germline. The chain's CDR3 is CASSEGPMTYYGYTF. In DNA, the CDR3 is TGTGCCAGCAGTGAAGGCCCAATGACTTACTATGGCTACACCTTC.

A note on this clone: Other DNA variants within this sample encode the same CDR3. V is TRBV4-1 and J is TRBJ2-2; 10 positions match TRBD1. The V gene end was trimmed by 3 bases and the J gene end by 4 bases; junction bases not matched to a gene: 5. The CDR3 loop spans 16 amino acids. Per germline, CDR1 MGHRA and CDR2 YSYEKL. The CDR3 bases are TGCGCCAGCAGCCAGGGAGACAGGGGGCCCACCGGGGAGCTGTTTTTT. This sequence encodes CASSQGDRGPTGELFF.

The rearrangement links TRBV27 to TRBJ2-7, with D unclear. Trimming removed 6 bases at V and 9 bases at J, with 12 bases between. This CDR3 spans 11 amino acids. Germline V gene data show CDR1 as MNHEY and CDR2 as SMNVEV (reference sequence). The CDR3, as DNA: TGTGCCAGCAGCTACTTTGGTGTGCAGTACTTC. Encoded protein: CASSYFGVQYF.

The V and J genes are TRBV6-5 and TRBJ2-3; the D gene is possibly TRBD2 (6 bases). The length of the CDR3 is 14 residues. Trimming cost V 6 bases and J 0 bases, with 10 bases left between them. Germline V gives CDR1 MNHEY, CDR2 SVGAGI. CDR3 sequence (DNA): TGTGCCAGCAGCGGGACTTTCAGCACAGATACGCAGTATTTT. This gives the protein CASSGTFSTDTQYF.

The chain employs TRBV11-1 and TRBJ1-1; 8 nucleotides agree with TRBD1. Unmatched junction bases numbered 5, after V lost 5 bases and J lost 0 bases. CDR1 is SGHAT and CDR2 is FQDESV in the germline V gene (reference sequence). This CDR3 comprises 15 residues. The CDR3 DNA reads as TGTGCCAGCAGCCCTTGGGACAGGATGAACACTGAAGCTTTCTTT. Translating it yields CASSPWDRMNTEAFF.

This clone was seen just once. The V gene is TRBV7-2, the J gene TRBJ2-5; the D gene is possibly TRBD2 (7 bases). Trimming removed 4 bases at V and 11 bases at J, with 17 bases between. CDR3 length: 13 amino acids. Per germline, CDR1 SGHTA and CDR2 FQGNSA. For the CDR3, the DNA is TGTGCCAGCAGCTCGGTGGGGGGGCAGGCTCAGTACTTC. Its translation is CASSSVGGQAQYF.